One sample yielded the 10 T cell receptor beta chains listed below, sequenced in a study of shared clonotypes between healthy human individuals. Some clones are missing from TCRdb's copy, which holds only in-frame ones; the method was immunoSEQ multiplex PCR. The sample has more than 2,000,000 clones, around nine tenths seen once. The sequenced sample consisted of naive CD4+ T cells sorted from blood. The subset denotes: CD45RA+ positively selected. The receptors here all came from a man in his late teens or twenties in good health.

The rearrangement uses TRBV30 and TRBJ1-6, with D possibly matching TRBD1 (5 bases). This CDR3 contains 13 residues. Trimming left V 3 bases short and J 7 bases short, with 10 bases between. CDR1 is GTSNPN, CDR2 SVGIG, per germline (reference sequence). The CDR3 spells CAWSRQINSPLHF. CDR3 in DNA: TGTGCCTGGAGCCGACAGATAAATTCACCCCTCCACTTT.

This rearrangement joins TRBV27 to TRBJ1-1, with 7 nucleotides matching TRBD1. V trimming: 6 bases; J trimming: 2 bases; junction bases outside the gene matches: 15. CDR1 and CDR2 (germline): MNHEY, SMNVEV (reference sequence). CDR3 length: 17 amino acids. CDR3 amino acids: CASRGGWGQFDNTEAFF. The DNA of the CDR3 is TGTGCCAGCAGGGGGGGATGGGGACAGTTCGATAACACTGAAGCTTTCTTT.

This clone was observed once. This rearrangement joins TRBV28 to TRBJ1-1; 7 positions match TRBD1. This CDR3 comprises 15 residues. Unmatched junction bases numbered 5, after V lost 3 bases and J lost 1 base. Germline V CDR1 and CDR2: MDHEN, SYDVKM. CDR3 amino acids: CASSLRDSPNTEAFF. The CDR3 coding sequence is TGTGCCAGCAGTTTGCGGGACAGCCCGAACACTGAAGCTTTCTTT. The full variable domain, its missing parts supplied by reference TRBV28 and TRBJ1-1, is DVKVTQSSRYLVKRTGEKVFLECVQDMDHENMFWYRQDPGLGLRLIYFSYDVKMKEKGDIPEGYSVSREKKERFSLILESASTNQTSMYLCASSLRDSPNTEAFFGQGTRLTVV.

J is TRBJ2-1 and V is TRBV10-3; the match to TRBD2 covers 10 bases. The CDR3 is made up of 13 amino acids. Trimming at V came to 10 bases and at J to 7 bases, leaving 7 bases not matched to a gene. Germline loops: CDR1 ENHRY, CDR2 SYGVKD. The CDR3 nucleotides read TGTGCCAACCAGCGGGAGGGCCGGAATGAGCAGTTCTTC. Translated: CANQREGRNEQFF.

The rearrangement uses TRBV10-3 and TRBJ2-5; no reliable D call. V lost 11 bases, J lost 5 bases, and 6 bases lay in between. The CDR3 sequence is 9 residues long. Germline CDR1 ENHRY, CDR2 SYGVKD. CDR3 loop: CAPPETQYF. Written as DNA, the CDR3 is TGTGCCCCTCCGGAGACCCAGTACTTC.

The genes are TRBV6-6 and TRBJ2-7; weak D call: TRBD2 (5 bases). The ends were cut back, 8 bases at V and 2 bases at J, with 10 bases in the middle. Per the germline V gene, CDR1 is MNHNY and CDR2 is SVGAGI (reference sequence). There are 12 residues in the CDR3. The CDR3 here is CASGSTPYEQYF. The CDR3 bases are TGTGCCAGCGGGAGCACCCCCTACGAGCAGTACTTC.

The chain recombines TRBV7-3 with TRBJ1-1, with TRBD1 matching 7 bases. After removal of 1 base from V and 1 base from J, the junction contained 6 bases not matched to a gene. The CDR3 loop spans 16 amino acids. CDR1 and CDR2 (germline): SGHTA, FQGTGA. The DNA for the CDR3 is TGTGCCAGCAGCTTAATGAGACAGGGACCGAACACTGAAGCTTTCTTT. It yields the protein CASSLMRQGPNTEAFF.

The CDR3 DNA reads as TGCAGTGCGTCGGACATCTATGGCTACACCTTC. Translation: CSASDIYGYTF. This chain uses TRBV20-1 with TRBJ1-2, with D possibly matching TRBD1 (5 bases). CDR3 length equals 11 residues. Germline V CDR1 and CDR2: DFQATT, SNEGSKA (reference sequence). Trimming removed 6 bases at V and 4 bases at J, with 9 bases between.

The table lists this clone with a count of one. The chain links TRBV5-1 to TRBJ2-7; 8 nucleotides agree with TRBD1. CDR1 and CDR2 (germline): SGHRS, YFSETQ. The V segment lost 2 bases and the J segment 4 bases; nucleotides outside the gene matches: 5. The CDR3 extends over 14 amino acids. The CDR3 region is CASSFQGARYEQYF. CDR3 bases: TGCGCCAGCAGCTTCCAGGGGGCGCGATACGAGCAGTACTTC.

This rearrangement joins TRBV6-5 to TRBJ1-6, with a possible D match to TRBD1 (6 bases). The CDR3 is 15 amino acids. V shed 3 bases and J shed 9 bases, with 15 bases lying between them. Germline-derived CDR1 and CDR2 are MNHEY and SVGAGI. CDR3 DNA sequence: TGTGCCAGCAGTTATATTAGGCAGGGGAGTTCACCCCTCCACTTT. Translating it yields CASSYIRQGSSPLHF.